This T cell receptor beta chain was observed in a study of cytomegalovirus exposure and HLA in healthy donors (dated by TCRdb to about 2017). Turning to the overall study: In an earlier analysis of about 560 of the donors, 250 to 350 Gb of sequence data and 90 million to 120 million unique TCR beta sequences from roughly 180 million T cells were reported. An early release that covered around 590 HLA-typed donors contained around 330 gigabases of sequencing data and 65 million to 100 million unique TCR sequences. Among the approximately 420 genotyped donors, about 85% belonged to the genetic ancestry cluster associated with self-reported Caucasian donors. The study aimed to test whether signatures of past pathogen exposure could be identified by cataloging public T cell receptors. Using immunosequencing, the study profiled T cell repertoires from fewer than 850 subjects and related those repertoires to cytomegalovirus serostatus. Besides the first cohort of roughly 640 subjects, a separate validation cohort made up of 120 or so different subjects was used. To predict cytomegalovirus infection status, the study brought together high-throughput TCR immunosequencing, statistical association of individual TCRs with disease status, and machine learning. A later analysis re-examined previously published TCR beta repertoires from roughly 650 donors and added high-resolution HLA genotyping to investigate patterns of TCR occurrence. The later analysis used no new phenotypic data to find candidate immune exposures, relying instead on TCR beta sequences and their occurrence across donors. An earlier analysis of 450 to 750 of the donors used high-throughput TCR beta sequencing to judge whether each TCR beta V gene segment behaved as functional or pseudogenic. Alongside the repertoire data, information on donor age, sex, ethnicity and CMV serostatus was compiled. A later genetic analysis used genome-wide SNP genotypes for about 65% of the roughly 670 donors, treating that subset as a discovery cohort. Every discovery cohort repertoire had been produced on one sequencing platform. Both class I and class II loci were covered by HLA typing, at four-digit resolution. Typing coverage varied by locus: roughly 629-640 donors for A, B, C, DRB1 and DQB1; approximately 500 for DQA1; more than 600 for DPA1; around 490 for DPB1. Because of strong linkage in the cohort, four to six DR-DQ haplotypes were treated as single units for association and clustering. Among about 390 genotyped donors of the cohort, an average of about 240,000 unique TCR beta nucleotide sequences were sequenced per donor, around 18% of them non-productive. Points the paper makes about the study in general: In a later genetic analysis, a missense DCLRE1C variant was associated with V-gene and J-gene trimming of TCR beta chains, and the association was replicated in an independent cohort. Broadly in line with IMGT annotations, most TCR beta V segments showed up in productive rearrangements about 87% or about 30% of the time in an earlier analysis of several hundred of the donors. The sequencing pipeline was judged likely to have produced a cluster of highly shared sequence variants as a technical artifact. The cohort was sequenced for TCR beta chains only, and without alpha or paired-chain data the features that could be detected were limited. It was suggested by the authors that the approach could potentially be generalized to other disease states and immunological phenotypes. A later analysis found that HLA-associated TCR beta chains were more clonally expanded and had lower generation probabilities than equally common non-associated chains. Cytomegalovirus status was reported to be diagnosed by the classifier with high specificity and sensitivity in both the original and validation cohorts. In a later analysis, 16,951 TCR beta sequences were associated with specific HLA alleles at a false discovery rate of 0.05. Linkage disequilibrium might explain the correlated functional status among segregating V segments, but an unknown experimental factor could not be ruled out. Assigning TCR associations to individual alleles was difficult when HLA alleles, especially DR and DQ, strongly co-occurred. In a later genetic analysis, fewer N-insertions in productive TCRs were reported among donors in an Asian-associated ancestry cluster than the roughly 640-donor mean. While some public TCRs were present in many individuals, most TCR sequences turned up only very rarely across donors. Sequencing depth was assumed to be roughly uniform across donors in the presence/absence analyses, though that assumption may not hold. In vitro tests confirmed that three of the cytomegalovirus-associated TCR beta chains recognize cytomegalovirus antigens. In a later analysis, most CMV-associated TCR beta chains were found to appear HLA-restricted, with HLA associations seemingly driven largely by CMV exposure. Because counts were too low, more than 15 rarely observed V segments, including chromosome 9 orphons, were left out of the earlier analysis of a few hundred of the donors. According to a later analysis, parvovirus B19, influenza, CMV and Epstein-Barr virus appeared linked to several top co-occurrence clusters. For the cohort, immune exposure information was limited to CMV serostatus. Some IMGT-functional V segments, including TRBV6-2 and TRBV6-3, could not be told apart with the 87-base-pair reads, so those segments were excluded. Because HLA typing was missing for some donors at each locus, association tests included only the typed subset. A total of roughly 160 TCR beta chains were listed by the study as associated with cytomegalovirus. In a later analysis, TCR association rates were found to vary across HLA loci, with the most associated TCRs seen for DRB1 alleles and the fewest for HLA-C alleles. A further reported finding was that TCR beta sequences accurately predicted the HLA-A and HLA-B alleles for most subjects in the first cohort.

Taken from cysteine to phenylalanine, the CDR3 has 15 residues. Only the CDR3 portion is preserved as DNA: 45 bases, with reading frame beginning at the first base. Relative to germline, V is missing 0 bases and J is missing 0 bases, with 2 bases of the junction outside any gene match. CDR1 is given as SGHRS and CDR2 as YFSETQ, both from the germline V gene. In total, approximately 700 healthy bone marrow donors made up the cohort. Cohort members were all nominally healthy when sampled, although unrecorded immune exposures were likely present. The donor tested CMV seronegative and was one of the 352 seronegative cohort members. Every donor gave a peripheral blood sample, and the peripheral blood mononuclear cells from that sample were used for TCR beta sequencing. The Qiagen DNeasy Blood Extraction Kit was used to extract genomic DNA from the blood cell samples. Remarks on this clone: Its antigen is unknown. Other DNA sequences of this sample code for an identical CDR3.

Library generation was performed with the immunoSEQ multiplex PCR assay. For the multiplex PCR, a mixture combining 60 forward primers for TCR Vbeta segments and 13 reverse primers for TCR Jbeta segments was used. The CDR3 region of rearranged TCR beta genes was amplified from genomic DNA by a multiplex PCR assay. On the Illumina HiSeq System, the amplified TCR beta libraries were sequenced as 87-base-pair reads. In the paper's pipeline: A later analysis tallied 75 million to 95 million unique TCR beta chains across the 610 or so repertoires, and some 10 million of those chains were shared by two or more donors. Raw reads were error-corrected and collapsed into unique sequences with a nearest-neighbor algorithm that merged closely related sequences to remove PCR and sequencing errors. CDR3 sequences were aligned to IMGT reference sequences to assign V, D and J gene segments. For a sequence to be retained, a match of at least six nucleotides was required to both a V gene segment and a J gene segment. Rearrangements were called productive when the CDR3 lacked stop codons and stayed in frame with V and J; all others were non-productive. Following IMGT convention, CDR3 was defined as the stretch from the second conserved V-encoded cysteine to the conserved J-encoded phenylalanine. In an earlier analysis of roughly 610 of the donors, sequences lacking an unambiguous match to a single V gene segment were excluded. An earlier analysis of 587 of the donors called V segments functional above 56.7% productive rearrangements and segregating when the between-donor standard deviation exceeded 5%. A statistical classification framework was built to diagnose cytomegalovirus status from the catalog of TCR beta chain sequences. V and J gene assignment, in a later analysis, came from comparing TCR nucleotide sequences with IMGT/GENE-DB human TR gene sequences. The TCRdist pipeline was used in a later analysis to assign CDR3 sequences and most-parsimonious VDJ recombination scenarios. In a later analysis, every TCR beta chain was defined by the combination of its CDR3 amino acid sequence and its V-gene family, and reads without a unique V-gene family were dropped. As a way to deal with suspected cross-contamination and a sequencing artifact, a later analysis dropped approximately 570 nucleotide sequences that were highly shared and had low generation probability. In a later analysis, a clonal expansion index for each public chain was calculated from normalized within-repertoire ranks of inferred template counts. A later analysis computed generation probabilities with a VDJ recombination model fitted to out-of-frame rearrangements, and checked the results against IGoR. In a later analysis, TCR-TCR, TCR-HLA and TCR-CMV co-occurrence was scored with hypergeometric tests, and a repertoire-size bias correction was applied to TCR pairs. In a later analysis, false discovery rates were estimated by permuting HLA or CMV assignments 20 times. In a later analysis, co-occurring TCRs were grouped with DBSCAN, and TCRdist sequence similarity was added when clustering was performed within HLA-allele-positive subsets. For co-occurrence clustering, repertoires with fewer than 30,000 or more than 120,000 public chains were excluded, along with five repertoires with anomalous nucleotide sharing. TCRdb limited this immuneACCESS table to in-frame rearrangements with V and J called. A share of clones is missing; checked studies link under half to unresolved V genes, and the rest is unexplained. From that table come the V and J calls and clone size; the DNA was used to work out D and trimming. The sample table includes under 200,000 clones. The ten largest account for under 2.5% of the sample.

The chain employs TRBV5-1 and TRBJ2-7; 8 central nucleotides agree with TRBD1. Input material: PBMCs. The TCR sequence derives from a man between 25 and 39 years old in good health and CMV-seronegative. CDR3 region: CASSLGQGRSYEQYF. The DNA is as follows: TGCGCCAGCAGCTTGGGACAGGGGCGCTCCTACGAGCAGTACTTC.